This TCR beta chain stems from a study of CD8 T cells in ankylosing spondylitis. J gave up 7 bases and V 4 bases, and 10 bases lay outside the gene matches. Germline V gene sequence: CDR1 DFQATT, CDR2 SNEGSKA (reference sequence). This CDR3 contains 15 residues. About this clonotype itself: The target antigen is unknown.

Using quantitative 5'-RACE with molecular barcodes, the authors made TCR beta libraries. TCRdb passed the 5' RACE reads through MiXCR, listing each CDR3 protein once. The table shows some 350,000 distinct CDR3 sequences, with roughly 15% occurring only once. Study findings and constraints: Disease-linked clones bore a CD8+ phenotype, appearing relatively rarely in peripheral blood. Prior literature has documented some motif variants in synovial fluid and blood from reactive arthritis. Characteristic, it appeared, of ankylosing spondylitis blood was a TCR beta motif of eight or nine highly homologous variants.

The receptor comes from a male donor with ankylosing spondylitis or in good health (not recorded which). The sample taken for sequencing was blood, either unsorted or a sorted T cell fraction (not recorded which). The rearrangement uses TRBV20-1 and TRBJ2-1, with 10 positions matching TRBD2. The CDR3 DNA sequence: TGCAGTGCTAATTCTCGGCTAGCGGGAGTTAATGAGCAGTTCTTC. It is translated as CSANSRLAGVNEQFF.